The 28 T cell receptor beta chains below were found in one sample sequenced in a study of blood T cell repertoires in COVID-19 (dated by TCRdb to about 2020). Libraries were built with the immunoSEQ multiplex PCR assay. In its TCRdb copy, this immuneACCESS table keeps in-frame sequences only and misses some clones. Where compared with another copy, unresolved V genes explain less than half of these, and the others have no known cause. The sample has under 400,000 clones on record, 88% of them singletons. The ten largest clones capture roughly 1.7% of the sample. Sequencing was carried out using peripheral blood. These receptor sequences come from a woman in her 30s with COVID-19, enrolled during active disease.

V is TRBV27 and J is TRBJ1-1; 8 bases line up with TRBD1. Germline values: CDR1 MNHEY, CDR2 SMNVEV (reference sequence). The CDR3 extends over 13 amino acids. V gave up 3 bases and J gave up 5 bases; unmatched junction bases: 2. This CDR3 reads CASSFQGATEAFF. Written as DNA, the CDR3 is TGTGCCAGCAGTTTTCAGGGGGCGACTGAAGCTTTCTTT.

The chain has TRBV7-8 and TRBJ1-5, with TRBD1 identical over 7 bases. This CDR3 has 16 amino acids. Germline V gene data show CDR1 as SGHVS and CDR2 as FQNEAQ. With 3 bases clipped from V and 6 bases from J, the junction kept 11 bases outside the gene matches. The CDR3 bases are TGTGCCAGCAGCTTTGCTCAGGGGGTAGGAGGTCAGCCCCAGCATTTT. Translated, it gives CASSFAQGVGGQPQHF.

The V gene is TRBV3-1 (or the pseudogene TRBV3-2), the J gene TRBJ1-2; the D is unclear. This CDR3 has 15 amino acids. Looked up from germline, CDR1 is LGHDT and CDR2 is YNNKEL (reference sequence). Trimming removed 3 bases at V and 8 bases at J, with 19 bases between. The DNA for the CDR3 is TGTGCCAGCAGCCAGGGTGGGATAACCGCGGGGGGCTACACCTTC. Translating it yields CASSQGGITAGGYTF.

This chain joins TRBV7-2 and TRBJ1-1, with D hard to call. The CDR3 consists of 15 residues. CDR1 and CDR2 from the germline V gene are SGHTA and FQGNSA. Trimming took 5 bases from V and 6 from J, leaving 19 bases between them. For the CDR3, the DNA is TGTGCCAGCAGCGCCTCGGTAGGTGGGGAGGCTGAAGCTTTCTTT. Amino acid sequence: CASSASVGGEAEAFF.

The J gene is TRBJ1-3, the V gene TRBV19; D not certain. CDR1 is LNHDA, CDR2 SQIVND, per germline (reference sequence). V was pared by 6 bases and J by 0 bases, with 12 bases between. CDR3 length: 15 residues. The CDR3, as DNA: TGTGCCAGTAGCTTGACATCAGGCTCTGGAAACACCATATATTTT. It encodes CASSLTSGSGNTIYF.

J is TRBJ2-3 and V is TRBV2, with TRBD2 matching 8 bases. J gave up 0 bases and V 7 bases, and 9 bases lay outside the gene matches. This CDR3 comprises 16 residues. Germline V gives CDR1 SNHLY, CDR2 FYNNEI. In DNA, the CDR3 is TGTGCCAGCATCTTTGGCGGGGGGCTCAGCACAGATACGCAGTATTTT. Protein sequence: CASIFGGGLSTDTQYF.

As DNA, the CDR3 is TGTGCCAGCAGCTCTCGGACTGAACACAATGAGCAGTTCTTC. It yields the protein CASSSRTEHNEQFF. The chain carries TRBV5-4 and TRBJ2-1; D is possibly TRBD2 (5 bases). The length of the CDR3 is 14 residues. Trimming left V 3 bases short and J 5 bases short, with 12 bases between. Germline CDR1 reads SGHNT; CDR2 reads YYREEE (reference sequence).

The genes are TRBV13 and TRBJ2-3; TRBD2 aligns across 13 bases. Germline lookup yields CDR1 PRHDT and CDR2 FYEKMQ (reference sequence). Trimming took 5 bases from V and 1 from J; bases not matched to a gene: 3. The length of the CDR3 is 16 residues. CDR3 nucleotides: TGTGCCAGCAGCCCGGGGACTAGCGGGGGCACAGATACGCAGTATTTT. Protein product: CASSPGTSGGTDTQYF.

This rearrangement joins TRBV25-1 to TRBJ2-2; 8 positions match TRBD1. The J segment lost 3 bases and the V segment lost 6 bases, leaving 9 bases of the junction unmatched. The CDR3 runs to 16 residues. CDR1 is MGHDK, CDR2 SYGVNS, per germline. CDR3 nucleotide sequence: TGTGCCAGCAGGCCCCCCGGACAGGGTGACACCGGGGAGCTGTTTTTT. Translated: CASRPPGQGDTGELFF.

The gene calls are TRBV11-3 and TRBJ2-5; no definite D call. Trimming left V 4 bases short and J 3 bases short, with 9 bases between. CDR3 length: 13 residues. Germline values: CDR1 SGHNT, CDR2 YENEEA. Written as DNA, the CDR3 is TGTGCCAGCAGCTCGTATCCCGAAGAGACCCAGTACTTC. It specifies CASSSYPEETQYF.

The chain has TRBV5-1 and TRBJ2-7; tentative D call: TRBD1 (6 bases). The germline V gene has CDR1 SGHRS and CDR2 YFSETQ. The V end lost 2 bases, the J end lost 1 base, and 13 bases lay between the germline ends. The CDR3 totals 15 residues. In nucleotides, the CDR3 is TGCGCCAGCAGCTTCAGCTTGCAGGGGTCCTACGAGCAGTACTTC. This codes for CASSFSLQGSYEQYF. The complete variable domain, with remaining parts taken from reference TRBV5-1 and TRBJ2-7, reads KAGVTQTPRYLIKTRGQQVTLSCSPISGHRSVSWYQQTPGQGLQFLFEYFSETQRNKGNFPGRFSGRQFSNSRSEMNVSTLELGDSALYLCASSFSLQGSYEQYFGPGTRLTVT.

The CDR3 DNA is TGTGCCAGCAGAGACAGGGGGCCCTACGAGCAGTACTTC. Its protein is CASRDRGPYEQYF. The rearrangement joins TRBV6-5 to TRBJ2-7, with TRBD1 matching 10 bases. This CDR3 has 13 amino acids. The V gene end was trimmed by 6 bases and the J gene end by 2 bases; junction bases not matched to a gene: 1. Germline CDR1 reads MNHEY; CDR2 reads SVGAGI.

This rearrangement joins TRBV6-6 to TRBJ2-1; weak D call: TRBD2 (5 bases). Germline lookup yields CDR1 MNHNY and CDR2 SVGAGI (reference sequence). The CDR3 spans 13 residues. Trimming pared 0 bases from V and 5 bases from J, leaving 5 bases between. This CDR3 is CASSYSGDNEQFF. In DNA, the CDR3 is TGTGCCAGCAGTTACTCGGGAGACAATGAGCAGTTCTTC.

This sequence joins TRBV19 and TRBJ2-3; 10 bases align to TRBD1. The ends lost 6 bases at V and 4 bases at J; junction bases unmatched: 10. The CDR3 spans 16 residues. Germline V gene lookup returns CDR1 LNHDA and CDR2 SQIVND (reference sequence). The CDR3 is CASRAPGQGRPDTQYF. The CDR3 DNA reads TGTGCCAGTAGGGCTCCGGGACAGGGGAGACCAGATACGCAGTATTTT.

The chain employs TRBV5-4 and TRBJ1-2; TRBD1 is a possible D gene (5 bases). Germline CDR1 SGHNT, CDR2 YYREEE (reference sequence). Trimming took off 0 bases at V and 7 bases at J, with 10 bases between the two ends. The CDR3 is 13 amino acids. CDR3 coding DNA: TGTGCCAGCAGCTTGGCTGGGGCTGGTGGCTACACCTTC. Its protein product is CASSLAGAGGYTF.

The chain combines TRBV3-1 (or the pseudogene TRBV3-2) with TRBJ1-1; no clear D gene. In germline, CDR1 is LGHDT, CDR2 YNNKEL (reference sequence). This CDR3 region has 13 residues. Between the trimmed V and J ends, which lost 1 base and 12 bases, there was a span of 15 bases. In DNA form, the CDR3 reads TGTGCCAGCAGCCAAGTTACCCGACGCGGATCTTTCTTT. Its translation is CASSQVTRRGSFF.

J is TRBJ2-5 and V is TRBV28; TRBD2 is a possible D gene (6 bases). In germline, CDR1 is MDHEN, CDR2 SYDVKM. Deletions cut 4 bases from V and 1 base from J, with 13 bases between. The CDR3 has 15 amino acids. Here the CDR3 reads CASSWGDSFQETQYF. The CDR3 DNA reads TGTGCCAGCAGTTGGGGGGACTCCTTCCAAGAGACCCAGTACTTC.

This rearrangement joins TRBV4-1 to TRBJ2-5; 7 nucleotides match TRBD2. The V and J ends lost 0 bases and 4 bases, in that order; junction bases with no gene match: 11. Germline CDR1 MGHRA, CDR2 YSYEKL. The CDR3 length is 17 residues. CDR3 sequence reads: CASSQDQSPGGGETQYF. CDR3 DNA sequence: TGCGCCAGCAGCCAAGATCAGAGCCCTGGGGGGGGAGAGACCCAGTACTTC.

The genes are TRBV7-9 and TRBJ2-7, with D unclear. The CDR3 covers 14 residues. V dropped 3 bases and J dropped 1 base, with 10 bases sitting between them. The germline V gene encodes CDR1 SEHNR and CDR2 FQNEAQ (reference sequence). The CDR3 DNA follows: TGTGCCAGCAGCTTCGGCGGAGCTTCCTACGAGCAGTACGTC. Protein: CASSFGGASYEQYV.

The rearrangement links TRBV18 to TRBJ2-3; TRBD2 is a possible D gene (5 bases). Trimming removed 4 bases from V and 7 bases from J, with 18 bases in between. In germline, CDR1 is KGHSH, CDR2 LQKENI. This CDR3 contains 15 residues. CDR3: CASSLVEAGRHTQYF. CDR3 nucleotide sequence: TGTGCCAGCTCACTAGTGGAGGCCGGGCGCCATACGCAGTATTTT. The variable domain in full, completed from reference TRBV18 and TRBJ2-3, reads NAGVMQNPRHLVRRRGQEARLRCSPMKGHSHVYWYRQLPEEGLKFMVYLQKENIIDESGMPKERFSAEFPKEGPSILRIQQVVRGDSAAYFCASSLVEAGRHTQYFGPGTRLTVL.

The chain carries TRBV30 and TRBJ2-3, with 10 bases fitting TRBD1. Germline CDR1 and CDR2: GTSNPN and SVGIG (reference sequence). The J segment lost 4 bases and the V segment lost 7 bases, leaving 14 bases of the junction unmatched. The CDR3 has 16 amino acids. In DNA form, the CDR3 reads TGTGCCTTCAAGTGGGCCCGGACAGGGGGGTCAGATACGCAGTATTTT. This encodes CAFKWARTGGSDTQYF. Full variable domain (outside the CDR3, taken from reference TRBV30 and TRBJ2-3): SQTIHQWPATLVQPVGSPLSLECTVEGTSNPNLYWYRQAAGRGLQLLFYSVGIGQISSEVPQNLSASRPQDRQFILSSKKLLLSDSGFYLCAFKWARTGGSDTQYFGPGTRLTVL.

The rearrangement links TRBV20-1 to TRBJ1-1; D unresolved. Trimming took 5 bases from V and 1 from J, leaving 5 bases between them. Germline-derived CDR1 and CDR2 are DFQATT and SNEGSKA (reference sequence). The CDR3 length is 11 residues. DNA of the CDR3: TGCAGTGCTTACAGGAACACTGAAGCTTTCTTT. It specifies CSAYRNTEAFF.

The rearrangement uses TRBV6-5 and TRBJ1-5; maybe TRBD1 (6 bases). The CDR3 sequence is 14 residues long. Trimming left V 5 bases short and J 4 bases short, with 12 bases between. Per germline, CDR1 MNHEY and CDR2 SVGAGI. The DNA for the CDR3 is TGTGCCAGCAGTACAGGGTTGGAGAATCAGCCCCAGCATTTT. It translates to CASSTGLENQPQHF.

The J gene is TRBJ1-1, the V gene TRBV12-5; no clear D gene. The CDR3 extends over 16 amino acids. Per germline, CDR1 LGHNT and CDR2 FRNRAP. Trimming left V 10 bases short and J 9 bases short, with 30 bases between. The CDR3 spells CAKNREQVPGYPKAFF. DNA of the CDR3: TGTGCTAAAAACCGGGAGCAGGTCCCGGGATACCCGAAAGCTTTCTTT.

The CDR3 here is CASSKGGSSYNEQFF. The CDR3 region has the DNA TGTGCCAGCAGCAAGGGGGGGAGCTCCTACAATGAGCAGTTCTTC. The chain recombines TRBV7-3 with TRBJ2-1; D is perhaps TRBD2 (7 bases). Trimming took off 5 bases at V and 0 bases at J, with 11 bases between the two ends. CDR3 length: 15 residues. Per the germline V gene, CDR1 is SGHTA and CDR2 is FQGTGA.

CDR3 amino acids: CAISEELNYGYTF. The CDR3 DNA reads as TGTGCCATCAGTGAGGAGCTTAACTATGGCTACACCTTC. J is TRBJ1-2 and V is TRBV10-3; D unclear. V lost 2 bases and J 1 base, leaving 5 bases between the germline ends. CDR1 and CDR2 (germline): ENHRY, SYGVKD. CDR3 size: 13 residues.

A single count supports this clone. V and J are TRBV5-4 and TRBJ2-1; D gene uncertain. CDR1 is SGHNT, CDR2 YYREEE, per germline (reference sequence). This CDR3 has 12 residues. V was cut by 4 bases and J by 8 bases, with 10 bases left in between. The CDR3 bases are TGTGCCAGCAGCCGGTCGGTGGATGAGCAGTTCTTC. This translates into CASSRSVDEQFF.

The gene calls are TRBV4-1 and TRBJ2-3, with 7 bases that match TRBD2. CDR3 length equals 18 residues. Looked up from germline, CDR1 is MGHRA and CDR2 is YSYEKL. V shed 4 bases, J shed 1 base, and the junction held 14 bases outside the gene matches. The CDR3 DNA reads TGCGCCAGCAGCCGAGCCCTGGGGAGGGTATACGGCACAGATACGCAGTATTTT. It is translated as CASSRALGRVYGTDTQYF.